Below are 9 T cell receptor beta chains sequenced from a single sample in a study of cytomegalovirus exposure and HLA in healthy donors. The study ran its PCR with 60 Vbeta and 13 Jbeta primers. Profiling relied on immunoSEQ multiplex PCR, and the TCRdb table lists in-frame clones only, not all of them. This sample's clone table lists about 150,000 clones. Material for sequencing was PBMCs. These receptors were collected from a woman aged 45-60 years in good health and CMV-seronegative.

This chain links TRBV27 with TRBJ2-7; a weak D match, TRBD2 (6 bases). Germline CDR1 MNHEY, CDR2 SMNVEV (reference sequence). There are 15 residues in the CDR3. Trimming left V 2 bases short and J 4 bases short, with 15 bases between. The CDR3: CASSLAPGTAYEQYF. The CDR3 DNA follows: TGTGCCAGCAGTTTAGCACCCGGGACTGCATACGAGCAGTACTTC.

The chain employs TRBV9 and TRBJ1-3, with 9 bases aligning to TRBD1. J gave up 8 bases and V 3 bases, and 9 bases lay outside the gene matches. Germline CDR1 is SGDLS and CDR2 is YYNGEE. The CDR3 contains 15 residues. The CDR3 loop is CASSGVTGGLDTIYF. CDR3 sequence (DNA): TGTGCCAGCAGCGGGGTAACAGGGGGCTTAGACACCATATATTTT.

V and J are TRBV7-3 and TRBJ2-1; D is unresolved. V was trimmed by 2 bases and J by 7 bases, leaving 12 bases between them. The CDR3 sequence is 14 residues long. Germline V gene data show CDR1 as SGHTA and CDR2 as FQGTGA. The CDR3 region has the DNA TGTGCCAGCAGCTTATTGCCTAGTCTGAATGAGCAGTTCTTC. Translated, it gives CASSLLPSLNEQFF.

The chain couples TRBV29-1 to TRBJ1-1; 8 bases align to TRBD1. This CDR3 comprises 12 residues. V was clipped by 4 bases and J by 4 bases; unmatched bases: 2. Germline CDR1 reads SQVTM; CDR2 reads ANQGSEA. The CDR3 nucleotides read TGCAGCGTTGGGGACAGGACCACTGAAGCTTTCTTT. Its translation is CSVGDRTTEAFF.

The gene calls are TRBV6-5 and TRBJ1-1; the D gene is possibly TRBD1 (5 bases). V gave up 6 bases and J gave up 0 bases, with 8 bases separating them. Germline loops: CDR1 MNHEY, CDR2 SVGAGI. This CDR3 comprises 13 residues. This chain's CDR3 is CASRTDLNTEAFF. The DNA of the CDR3 is TGTGCCAGCAGGACAGATTTGAACACTGAAGCTTTCTTT.

The chain is built from TRBV6-1 and TRBJ2-5, with 10 bases matching TRBD1. The CDR3 is 15 residues long. Per germline, CDR1 MNHNS and CDR2 SASEGT. V was clipped by 6 bases and J by 0 bases; unmatched bases: 4. CDR3 sequence reads: CASSQDRGYQETQYF. The CDR3, as DNA: TGTGCCAGCAGCCAGGACAGGGGGTACCAAGAGACCCAGTACTTC.

V is TRBV7-3 and J is TRBJ2-3; TRBD2 matches at 12 bases. This CDR3 region has 16 residues. After removal of 6 bases from V and 8 bases from J, the junction contained 12 bases not matched to a gene. CDR1 is SGHTA and CDR2 is FQGTGA in the germline V gene. The DNA for the CDR3 is TGTGCCAGCAGTGCCTCCCTAGGACTAGCGGGAATTACGCAGTATTTT. The encoded protein is CASSASLGLAGITQYF.

The V call is TRBV6-1, the J call TRBJ2-1; no reliable D call. Per the germline V gene, CDR1 is MNHNS and CDR2 is SASEGT. The ends were cut back, 8 bases at V and 2 bases at J, with 13 bases in the middle. The CDR3 sequence is 14 residues long. CDR3 coding DNA: TGTGCCAGCGTCTTATGGTCAGCCTACAATGAGCAGTTCTTC. Translated: CASVLWSAYNEQFF.

This chain uses TRBV11-2 with TRBJ1-1, with 7 bases identical to TRBD1. Germline values: CDR1 SGHAT, CDR2 FQNNGV. This CDR3 contains 15 residues. V lost 3 bases, J lost 4 bases, and 8 bases stayed unmatched. The CDR3 here is CASSFQYRGATEAFF. The CDR3 nucleotides read TGTGCCAGCAGCTTTCAATACAGGGGAGCCACTGAAGCTTTCTTT. The whole variable domain, filled in from reference TRBV11-2 and TRBJ1-1, reads EAGVAQSPRYKIIEKRQSVAFWCNPISGHATLYWYQQILGQGPKLLIQFQNNGVVDDSQLPKDRFSAERLKGVDSTLKIQPAKLEDSAVYLCASSFQYRGATEAFFGQGTRLTVV.